This TCR beta chain was documented in a study of CD8+ T cells in alopecia areata. Study-wide background: Graft recipients were roughly 6-11-week-old female C3H/HeJ mice, and donor skin originated from roughly 6-13-month-old C3H/HeJ mice with spontaneous alopecia.

This clone was picked up many times. Gene and germline names: mouse. Markers used for sorting pooled cutaneous lymph node cells were CD4, CD8alpha, NKG2D, NKG2ACE and others. Sequencing relied on a cDNA template that was reverse transcribed from extracted RNA. This table comes from immunoSEQ multiplex PCR, and its TCRdb copy is limited to in-frame clones, with some not included. The sample lists 290,000 or so clones, none appearing once, the ten largest making up 0.9% to 1.5%. The receptor comes from a C3H/HeJ mouse with alopecia areata. The MHC haplotype of this mouse line is H2-k. Sequenced sample: CD4+ T cells sorted from a lymph node.

The DNA read from the CDR3 is TGTGCTAGCAGACACCGGGACTGGGGGCAAGAC. It codes for CASRHRDWGQD. The entire CDR3 sequence reads CASRHRDWGQDTQYF. The chain is built from TRBV17 and TRBJ2-5; TRBD2 agrees at 11 bases. Read data end 4 residues before the CDR3 end; the end is taken from the germline J gene. This CDR3 spans 15 amino acids. V lost 6 bases, J lost 3 bases, and 5 bases stayed unmatched. Germline V gene lookup returns CDR1 MNHDT and CDR2 YYDKIL.